The rows below give T cell receptor beta chains drawn from one sample of a study of T cell clusters in autoimmune cytopenias. TCRdb processed the multiplex PCR reads again and assigns one entry to each CDR3 protein, with no DNA. This sample's table reports approximately 2,100 distinct CDR3 sequences. Separately, the same data were catalogued under a study of T cell repertoires in aging, cancer and after chemotherapy.

Sequencing was done on a sample of peripheral blood. These receptors all come from a human donor with an autoimmune cytopenia or autoimmune hepatitis (not recorded which). Both conserved end residues are part of each CDR3. Clone size is not always given. Where it is, it says once, few, many or a class for expanded clones.

V gene	clone size	J gene	CDR3 protein
TRBV12-3/TRBV12-4	.	TRBJ1-1	CASSLRGPTEAFF
TRBV6-6	.	TRBJ1-5	CASSPKTGRYQPQHF
TRBV10-2	.	TRBJ2-3	CASSDGSPDTQYF
TRBV19	.	TRBJ1-1	CASRNREMNTEAFF
TRBV7-2	.	TRBJ2-2	CASSLVGGWNTGELFF
TRBV18	medium-sized	TRBJ2-2	CASSPRGITGELFF
TRBV27	.	TRBJ2-7	CASSKQGGEQYF
TRBV19	medium-sized	TRBJ2-5	CASSIDGPALGETQYF
TRBV6-5	medium-sized	TRBJ2-1	CASSYSGPQAQGEQFF
TRBV5-1	.	TRBJ1-6	CASKEQASSYNSPLHF
TRBV11-3	.	TRBJ1-1	CASSWGNTEAFF
TRBV6-2/TRBV6-3	.	TRBJ1-6	CASSQTASPLHF
TRBV11-3	medium-sized	TRBJ2-2	CASSLVTVEPGELFF
TRBV10-3	medium-sized	TRBJ2-1	CAIAEQGVSYNEQFF
TRBV11-3	.	TRBJ2-3	CASSETGTGYLDTQYF
TRBV7-6	.	TRBJ1-4	CASSQTGTGYEKLFF
TRBV27	medium-sized	TRBJ1-4	CASSRTGNLEKLFF
TRBV10-1	.	TRBJ1-1	CASSEEGSERTEAFF
TRBV11-3	medium-sized	TRBJ2-5	CASSSDWGRETQYF
TRBV6-6	medium-sized	TRBJ2-2	CASSYGDRGTGELFF
TRBV13	medium-sized	TRBJ2-1	CASSLNNEQFF
TRBV5-6	.	TRBJ1-5	CASSLGQISNQPQHF
TRBV6-1	medium-sized	TRBJ2-1	CASSRDFTSYNEQFF
TRBV19	medium-sized	TRBJ2-3	CASSIRPGTDTQYF
TRBV19	medium-sized	TRBJ2-1	CASTNYNEQFF
TRBV19	.	TRBJ1-1	CASSIGRNTEAFF
TRBV6-1	medium-sized	TRBJ1-5	CASSERGRGVSNQPQHF
TRBV27	medium-sized	TRBJ2-3	CASSSGGETDTQYF
TRBV6-4	.	TRBJ2-3	CASSERGDSPDTQYF
TRBV27	.	TRBJ1-2	CASSLSFSLVDGYTF
TRBV6-6	.	TRBJ2-7	CASSYSSQSSYEQYF
TRBV12-3/TRBV12-4	.	TRBJ2-1	CASSFRDRIGGQFF
TRBV30	.	TRBJ1-5	CAWRAPTGRDQPQHF
TRBV19	medium-sized	TRBJ1-2	CASSRDRVDYGYTF
TRBV27	medium-sized	TRBJ2-1	CASSLQGHDNEQFF
TRBV18	.	TRBJ2-1	CASSPLRGIDNEQFF
TRBV5-4	.	TRBJ1-6	CASSSRRDRGYNSPLHF
TRBV27	.	TRBJ2-5	CASSELAGSQETQYF
TRBV29-1	medium-sized	TRBJ1-1	CSVEPRRGLIEWDTEAFF
TRBV6-2/TRBV6-3	.	TRBJ1-2	CASSYRDQRGYTF
TRBV29-1	large	TRBJ2-2	CSVGGANTGELFF
TRBV6-5	medium-sized	TRBJ2-2	CASSYGVPGTGELFF
TRBV7-9	.	TRBJ2-7	CASSSLVRYEQYF
TRBV6-2/TRBV6-3	.	TRBJ2-7	CASSYLGQGMYEQYF